This TCR beta chain was profiled in a study of cytomegalovirus exposure and HLA in healthy donors. General study points: Rarity held for most TCR sequences, but there were some public TCRs that occurred in many donors.

This clone has more than one count but fewer than ten. The antigen remains unidentified. The PCR contained 60 Vbeta and 13 Jbeta primers. Sequencing used immunoSEQ multiplex PCR; TCRdb keeps in-frame clones, though not all of them. The sample shows approximately 240,000 clones, 82% of them seen only once. Sequencing input: PBMCs. This sequence was found in a woman aged 40 to 50 in good health and CMV-seropositive.

CDR3 coding DNA: TGTGCCAGCAGCGTTGAGACAGGGGGGACTGAAGCTTTCTTT. It codes for CASSVETGGTEAFF. The chain combines TRBV9 with TRBJ1-1; 9 nucleotides align to TRBD1. In germline, CDR1 is SGDLS, CDR2 YYNGEE. V lost 2 bases and J lost 5; bases outside the gene matches: 4. This CDR3 contains 14 residues.